One sample yielded the 2 T cell receptor beta chains listed below, sequenced in a study of shared clonotypes between healthy human individuals. Measured with immunoSEQ multiplex PCR; TCRdb has only the in-frame clones, and not every one. The sample carries about 470,000 clones, about four fifths recorded once. The material sequenced was PBMCs. These receptors were taken from a woman aged 40-49 years in good health. Some clones in this sample may be carry-over from other donors' samples.

The rearrangement uses TRBV28 and TRBJ1-2, with 9 bases that match TRBD1. V shed 6 bases and J 7 bases; nucleotides not matched to a gene: 15. From germline, CDR1 is MDHEN and CDR2 SYDVKM. The CDR3 has 16 amino acids. CDR3 in DNA: TGTGCCAGCAGCAAGGGGGGACAGGGAAATTTGGCTGGCTACACCTTC. It is translated as CASSKGGQGNLAGYTF.

This chain uses TRBV5-1 with TRBJ2-5, with 8 bases lining up with TRBD1. V trimming: 4 bases; J trimming: 4 bases; junction bases outside the gene matches: 9. Germline loops: CDR1 SGHRS, CDR2 YFSETQ. The CDR3 extends over 15 amino acids. DNA for the CDR3: TGCGCCAGCAGCGTTCAGACAGGGGTTGGAGAGACCCAGTACTTC. Translating gives CASSVQTGVGETQYF.